A selection of T cell receptor beta chains follows, all from one sample in a study of T cell repertoires in cytomegalovirus infection. Each CDR3 protein gets one entry after TCRdb re-called the reads with MiXCR. The sample consists of under 95,000 distinct CDR3 sequences, over 3.5% of them appearing once. Sequencing was performed on PBMCs. All receptors come from a human donor in good health (CMV status not recorded). Some clones in this sample may be carry-over from other donors' samples. CDR3s include the opening cysteine and the closing phenylalanine or tryptophan. The D gene is left open where the match is weak. Size is omitted from some rows. Given values are once, few, many or a class for expanded clones.

j_call: TRBJ1-6; v_call: TRBV7-2; clone_size: many; d_call: .; cdr3_aa: CASSTTASPLHF; cdr3_nt: TGTGCCAGCAGCACTACAGCCTCACCCCTCCACTTT
j_call: TRBJ1-1; v_call: TRBV7-6; clone_size: many; d_call: .; cdr3_aa: CASSLSGGASEAFF; cdr3_nt: TGTGCCAGCAGCTTATCGGGGGGCGCATCTGAAGCTTTCTTT
j_call: TRBJ1-1; v_call: TRBV7-2; clone_size: many; d_call: TRBD1; cdr3_aa: CASSLALGTGGNTEAFF; cdr3_nt: TGTGCCAGCAGCTTAGCGCTTGGGACAGGGGGGAACACTGAAGCTTTCTTT
j_call: TRBJ2-3; v_call: TRBV28; clone_size: many; d_call: .; cdr3_aa: CASGSRDTPSGSDTQYF; cdr3_nt: TGTGCCAGCGGATCGCGGGACACCCCTAGCGGTTCAGATACGCAGTATTTT
j_call: TRBJ1-2; v_call: TRBV5-6; clone_size: many; d_call: .; cdr3_aa: CASSLSQDWANYGYTF; cdr3_nt: TGTGCCAGCAGCTTGTCACAGGACTGGGCTAACTATGGCTACACCTTC
j_call: TRBJ1-4; v_call: TRBV7-2; clone_size: many; d_call: .; cdr3_aa: CASSTINPGLSRRKLFF; cdr3_nt: TGTGCCAGCAGCACAATTAACCCGGGACTCTCGCGGCGGAAACTGTTTTTT
j_call: TRBJ1-2; v_call: TRBV20-1; clone_size: many; d_call: .; cdr3_aa: CSASMGGYGYTF; cdr3_nt: TGCAGTGCTAGCATGGGGGGCTATGGCTACACCTTC
j_call: TRBJ2-7; v_call: TRBV7-2; clone_size: many; d_call: TRBD1; cdr3_aa: CASSLSGQVYEQYF; cdr3_nt: TGTGCCAGCAGCTTATCGGGACAGGTCTACGAGCAGTACTTC
j_call: TRBJ2-7; v_call: TRBV28; clone_size: many; d_call: TRBD1; cdr3_aa: CASSPGQGYEQYF; cdr3_nt: TGTGCCAGCAGTCCTGGACAGGGCTACGAGCAGTACTTC
j_call: TRBJ2-1; v_call: TRBV12-3/TRBV12-4; clone_size: many; d_call: .; cdr3_aa: CASSQQTSGEQFF; cdr3_nt: TGTGCCAGCAGCCAACAGACTTCCGGGGAGCAGTTCTTC
j_call: TRBJ1-2; v_call: TRBV7-2; clone_size: many; d_call: .; cdr3_aa: CASSLGYPGYGYTF; cdr3_nt: TGTGCCAGCAGCTTAGGGTACCCGGGATATGGCTACACCTTC
j_call: TRBJ1-5; v_call: TRBV18; clone_size: many; d_call: .; cdr3_aa: CASSRTENQPQHF; cdr3_nt: TGTGCCAGCTCAAGGACAGAGAATCAGCCCCAGCATTTT
j_call: TRBJ2-3; v_call: TRBV5-1; clone_size: many; d_call: .; cdr3_aa: CASSFDSPTDTQYF; cdr3_nt: TGCGCCAGCAGCTTCGACAGCCCCACAGATACGCAGTATTTT
j_call: TRBJ1-2; v_call: TRBV2; clone_size: many; d_call: TRBD1; cdr3_aa: CASKGQNYGYTF; cdr3_nt: TGTGCCAGCAAGGGACAGAACTATGGCTACACCTTC
j_call: TRBJ1-1; v_call: TRBV25-1; clone_size: many; d_call: .; cdr3_aa: CASSTGPNTEAFF; cdr3_nt: TGTGCCAGCAGTACAGGGCCGAACACTGAAGCTTTCTTT
j_call: TRBJ2-1; v_call: TRBV6-5; clone_size: many; d_call: .; cdr3_aa: CASSYGRLDNEQFF; cdr3_nt: TGTGCCAGCAGTTACGGGAGGTTGGACAATGAGCAGTTCTTC
j_call: TRBJ2-2; v_call: TRBV2; clone_size: few; d_call: TRBD2; cdr3_aa: CASSLSAGRTGELFF; cdr3_nt: TGTGCCAGCAGTTTATCGGCCGGGAGGACCGGGGAGCTGTTTTTT
j_call: TRBJ2-7; v_call: TRBV20-1; clone_size: many; d_call: .; cdr3_aa: CSAALSGTTYEQYF; cdr3_nt: TGCAGTGCAGCCCTTAGCGGCACCACCTACGAGCAGTACTTC
j_call: TRBJ1-1; v_call: TRBV7-2; clone_size: many; d_call: .; cdr3_aa: CASSLIPRAEAFF; cdr3_nt: TGTGCCAGCAGCTTAATCCCTCGCGCTGAAGCTTTCTTT
j_call: TRBJ1-1; v_call: TRBV6-2/TRBV6-3; clone_size: many; d_call: .; cdr3_aa: CASRPGQREAFF; cdr3_nt: TGTGCCAGCAGACCCGGACAGCGTGAAGCTTTCTTT
j_call: TRBJ1-1; v_call: TRBV6-2/TRBV6-3; clone_size: many; d_call: .; cdr3_aa: CASSWGRTEAFF; cdr3_nt: TGTGCCAGCAGTTGGGGGAGGACTGAAGCTTTCTTT
j_call: TRBJ1-2; v_call: TRBV7-8; clone_size: many; d_call: .; cdr3_aa: CASSLGRAGPYGYTF; cdr3_nt: TGTGCCAGCAGCTTGGGTAGAGCAGGGCCCTATGGCTACACCTTC
j_call: TRBJ2-1; v_call: TRBV6-6; clone_size: .; d_call: TRBD2; cdr3_aa: CASGPTSGGSYNEQFF; cdr3_nt: TGTGCCAGCGGACCGACTAGCGGGGGGTCCTACAATGAGCAGTTCTTC
j_call: TRBJ2-5; v_call: TRBV7-2; clone_size: many; d_call: TRBD1; cdr3_aa: CASSYRGPETQYF; cdr3_nt: TGTGCCAGCAGTTACAGGGGTCCAGAGACCCAGTACTTC
j_call: TRBJ2-1; v_call: TRBV7-8; clone_size: many; d_call: TRBD2; cdr3_aa: CASSTRLAGSGEQFF; cdr3_nt: TGTGCCAGCAGCACGCGACTAGCGGGCTCGGGTGAGCAGTTCTTC
j_call: TRBJ2-3; v_call: TRBV28; clone_size: many; d_call: TRBD2; cdr3_aa: CASSLSSGTADTQYF; cdr3_nt: TGTGCCAGCAGTTTATCTAGCGGGACCGCAGATACGCAGTATTTT
j_call: TRBJ2-2; v_call: TRBV4-1; clone_size: many; d_call: .; cdr3_aa: CASSRSESYNTGELFF; cdr3_nt: TGCGCCAGCAGCCGGTCCGAGTCCTATAACACCGGGGAGCTGTTTTTT
j_call: TRBJ1-3; v_call: TRBV7-2; clone_size: many; d_call: TRBD1; cdr3_aa: CASKRDRAGNTIYF; cdr3_nt: TGTGCCAGCAAACGGGACAGGGCTGGAAACACCATATATTTT
j_call: TRBJ2-3; v_call: TRBV3-1; clone_size: many; d_call: .; cdr3_aa: CASSQVSLLTQYF; cdr3_nt: TGTGCCAGCAGCCAAGTGTCCCTGCTAACGCAGTATTTT
j_call: TRBJ2-3; v_call: TRBV24-1; clone_size: many; d_call: .; cdr3_aa: CATSDSGRGDTQYF; cdr3_nt: TGTGCCACCAGTGATTCGGGGAGAGGAGATACGCAGTATTTT
j_call: TRBJ2-7; v_call: TRBV7-2; clone_size: many; d_call: .; cdr3_aa: CASSLRVLGEQYF; cdr3_nt: TGTGCCAGCAGCTTAAGGGTCCTGGGGGAGCAGTACTTC
j_call: TRBJ1-2; v_call: TRBV4-2; clone_size: many; d_call: .; cdr3_aa: CASSQGVANYGYTF; cdr3_nt: TGTGCCAGCAGCCAAGGGGTAGCTAACTATGGCTACACCTTC
j_call: TRBJ1-1; v_call: TRBV7-2; clone_size: many; d_call: .; cdr3_aa: CASSAPRSPRAFF; cdr3_nt: TGTGCCAGCAGCGCACCCCGCTCACCAAGAGCTTTCTTT
j_call: TRBJ1-5; v_call: TRBV7-2; clone_size: many; d_call: .; cdr3_aa: CASSLDRAANQPQHF; cdr3_nt: TGTGCCAGCAGCTTAGACAGGGCGGCAAATCAGCCCCAGCATTTT
j_call: TRBJ1-1; v_call: TRBV7-2; clone_size: many; d_call: TRBD1; cdr3_aa: CASRTTGVNTEAFF; cdr3_nt: TGTGCCAGCAGGACTACAGGGGTGAACACTGAAGCTTTCTTT
j_call: TRBJ2-1; v_call: TRBV7-2; clone_size: many; d_call: TRBD1; cdr3_aa: CASSLGTGHWQTAYNEQFF; cdr3_nt: TGTGCCAGCAGCCTCGGGACAGGTCATTGGCAAACGGCCTACAATGAGCAGTTCTTC
j_call: TRBJ2-3; v_call: TRBV2; clone_size: many; d_call: TRBD1; cdr3_aa: CASSRDSQITDTQYF; cdr3_nt: TGTGCCAGCAGTAGGGACAGCCAAATCACAGATACGCAGTATTTT
j_call: TRBJ2-5; v_call: TRBV13; clone_size: many; d_call: .; cdr3_aa: CASSPKLEGETQYF; cdr3_nt: TGTGCCAGCAGCCCGAAACTAGAGGGAGAGACCCAGTACTTC
j_call: TRBJ1-6; v_call: TRBV7-2; clone_size: many; d_call: .; cdr3_aa: CASSLDLAGSSPLHF; cdr3_nt: TGTGCCAGCAGCTTGGATCTGGCAGGGAGTTCACCCCTCCACTTT